A selection of T cell receptor beta chains follows, all from one sample in a study of blood T cell repertoires in COVID-19. Only in-frame clones appear in the TCRdb table, and some are missing; sequencing was by immunoSEQ multiplex PCR. Among approximately 100,000 clones listed, over 70% were seen once. Sequences were obtained from peripheral blood. The receptors were gathered from a woman aged 45-60 years with acute or convalescent COVID-19. The CDR3 runs from the conserved cysteine through the conserved F or W.

J: TRBJ1-6
length: 16
V: TRBV5-1
CDR3: CASSLGGPSNNSPLHF

J: TRBJ1-2
length: 13
V: TRBV7-9
CDR3: CASSFQGSNGYTF

J: TRBJ1-6
length: 15
V: TRBV11-2
CDR3: CASSLRVKQASPLHF

J: TRBJ2-3
length: 16
V: TRBV19
CDR3: CASSLEGTGGLDTQYF

J: TRBJ2-7
length: 14
V: TRBV28
CDR3: CASSLRRQLYEQYF

J: TRBJ2-7
length: 14
V: TRBV5-1
CDR3: CASSLTGQSYEQYF

J: TRBJ1-1
length: 13
V: TRBV12-3/TRBV12-4
CDR3: CASRVQLNTEAFF

J: TRBJ2-3
length: 17
V: TRBV7-2
CDR3: CASSRRAAPGGTDTQYF

J: TRBJ2-2
length: 13
V: TRBV11-2
CDR3: CASSLTQTGELFF

J: TRBJ1-2
length: 13
V: TRBV12-3/TRBV12-4
CDR3: CASGGVANYGYTF

J: TRBJ1-5
length: 15
V: TRBV5-6
CDR3: CASSLGAGGDQPQHF

J: TRBJ1-1
length: 16
V: TRBV4-1
CDR3: CASSQVSGHMNTEAFF

J: TRBJ2-1
length: 13
V: TRBV5-4
CDR3: CASSLKGGDEQFF

J: TRBJ1-3
length: 16
V: TRBV7-8
CDR3: CASSSEYGQGGNTIYF

J: TRBJ2-1
length: 15
V: TRBV5-1
CDR3: CASSATSAFYNEQFF

J: TRBJ2-2
length: 15
V: TRBV11-3
CDR3: CASSLGGGNTGELFF

J: TRBJ2-2
length: 13
V: TRBV7-2
CDR3: CASSLGGDGELFF

J: TRBJ1-3
length: 15
V: TRBV10-2
CDR3: CASSLSTASGNTIYF

J: TRBJ2-2
length: 15
V: TRBV7-2
CDR3: CASSAHRANTGELFF

J: TRBJ2-1
length: 13
V: TRBV5-4
CDR3: CASSLGPGNEQFF

J: TRBJ2-1
length: 14
V: TRBV10-3
CDR3: CASMVAGGPREQFF

J: TRBJ2-3
length: 13
V: TRBV19
CDR3: CASLGQGADTQYF

J: TRBJ2-7
length: 12
V: TRBV6-5
CDR3: CASSPTGYEQYF

J: TRBJ1-4
length: 14
V: TRBV29-1
CDR3: CSVYDRGGEEKLFF

J: TRBJ2-2
length: 15
V: TRBV9
CDR3: CASSVASQYTGELFF

J: TRBJ2-2
length: 14
V: TRBV11-2
CDR3: CASSLVAITGELFF

J: TRBJ2-3
length: 16
V: TRBV6-5
CDR3: CASSYSQGSYTDTQYF

J: TRBJ1-5
length: 13
V: TRBV4-1
CDR3: CASSQDWAQPQHF

J: TRBJ2-3
length: 16
V: TRBV15
CDR3: CATSRGRGGAVDTQYF

J: TRBJ1-2
length: 14
V: TRBV3-1/TRBV3-2
CDR3: CASRHRGSMEGYTF

J: TRBJ2-3
length: 19
V: TRBV6-1
CDR3: CASSAPLRTSGGVLDTQYF

J: TRBJ1-2
length: 12
V: TRBV7-9
CDR3: CASSPSSYGYTF

J: TRBJ2-7
length: 14
V: TRBV6-5
CDR3: CASSYSDRLYEQYF

J: TRBJ2-7
length: 14
V: TRBV2
CDR3: CASRDRDFIYEQYF

J: TRBJ1-1
length: 15
V: TRBV11-2
CDR3: CASSLDLIRGTEAFF

J: TRBJ1-2
length: 14
V: TRBV18
CDR3: CASSPPSVGGGYTF

J: TRBJ2-7
length: 14
V: TRBV3-1/TRBV3-2
CDR3: CASSLSLIAYEQYF

J: TRBJ2-2
length: 15
V: TRBV19
CDR3: CASRTGQTLTGELFF

J: TRBJ2-2
length: 15
V: TRBV6-4
CDR3: CASSDQGLNTGELFF

J: TRBJ2-6
length: 17
V: TRBV7-9
CDR3: CASSSTGGPSGANVLTF

J: TRBJ1-2
length: 13
V: TRBV2
CDR3: CASSDQGEGGDTF

J: TRBJ1-1
length: 16
V: TRBV5-1
CDR3: CASSTMGQGMNTEAFF

J: TRBJ2-6
length: 13
V: TRBV27
CDR3: CASRASGANVLTF

J: TRBJ2-3
length: 13
V: TRBV5-1
CDR3: CASSSASSDTQYF

J: TRBJ2-1
length: 15
V: TRBV9
CDR3: CASSTPTPRGNEQFF

J: TRBJ1-5
length: 15
V: TRBV6-5
CDR3: CASRGQGYGNQPQHF

J: TRBJ1-5
length: 13
V: TRBV5-1
CDR3: CASSYSVDQPQHF

J: TRBJ2-7
length: 14
V: TRBV18
CDR3: CASSLGQLLLEQYF

J: TRBJ1-5
length: 15
V: TRBV19
CDR3: CASSLQGSLSEPQHF

J: TRBJ2-3
length: 14
V: TRBV19
CDR3: CASSPDRVTDTQYF